This TCR beta chain was captured in a study of cytomegalovirus exposure and HLA in healthy donors. Of note for this clone: A read error may account for a junction end that differs from germline.

The PCR had 60 Vbeta and 13 Jbeta primers. Clones were read by immunoSEQ multiplex PCR, and TCRdb kept only the in-frame ones, dropping some. Of roughly 120,000 clones in the sample, about 70% were seen once. The sequenced sample was PBMCs. This receptor was taken from a man under 40 in good health and CMV-seropositive.

The CDR3 DNA reads as TGCGCCAGCAGCTCCAGTCGGGGGGAGGACTATGGCTACCCCTTC. Amino acids: CASSSSRGEDYGYPF. The chain links TRBV5-1 to TRBJ1-2, with a tentative D call TRBD1 (5 bases). The germline V gene has CDR1 SGHRS and CDR2 YFSETQ. This CDR3 has 15 residues. The entire variable domain, with the rest obtained from reference TRBV5-1 and TRBJ1-2, is as follows: KAGVTQTPRYLIKTRGQQVTLSCSPISGHRSVSWYQQTPGQGLQFLFEYFSETQRNKGNFPGRFSGRQFSNSRSEMNVSTLELGDSALYLCASSSSRGEDYGYPFGSGTRLTVV.